This TCR beta chain was recorded in a study of blood T cell repertoires in COVID-19. Study in general: From T cells, B-cell-depleted T cells, or PBMCs came the material, which was cDNA or gDNA.

Data came from immunoSEQ multiplex PCR; TCRdb stores just in-frame clones and leaves some out. The sample records around 350,000 clones, around nine tenths being singletons. The germline V gene has CDR1 SGDLS and CDR2 YYNGEE. Unmatched junction bases numbered 9, after V lost 9 bases and J lost 8 bases. This CDR3 is 13 amino acids long. The material sequenced was peripheral blood. The chain carries TRBV9 and TRBJ2-1; 9 bases map to TRBD1. The sequence derives from a human donor in a cohort sampled during active COVID-19. CDR3 sequence (DNA): TGTGCCACCGGACAGGGGCAGTGGGATGAGCAGTTCTTC. Protein: CATGQGQWDEQFF.